This T cell receptor (beta chain) was captured in a study of shared clonotypes between healthy human individuals. Turning to the study itself: The donor group consisted of two women and a few men, aged 18 to 49. A donor's plate count was three for CD4 naive and three for CD4 memory; CD8 naive had two and CD8 memory one. Study-wide points: Among donors, the sharing of clonotypes was expected to be influenced by sequencing depth.

This clone has a single count. Its antigen is unknown. The length of the CDR3 is 17 residues. Germline CDR1 is MNHEY and CDR2 is SMNVEV (reference sequence). Trimming removed 3 bases from V and 3 bases from J; junction bases left unmatched: 11. Some clones are missing from TCRdb's copy, which holds only in-frame ones; the method was immunoSEQ multiplex PCR. The data contain about 2.3 million clones, 92% of them singletons. The material sequenced was naive CD4+ T cells from PBMCs. The subset denotes: CD45RA+ positively selected. The gene calls are TRBV27 and TRBJ2-7; TRBD2 matches at 10 bases. This TCR was sampled from a man between 18 and 29 years old in good health. Some clones in this sample may be carry-over from other donors' samples. This chain's CDR3 is CASSFRAISGRVYEQYF. The CDR3 coding sequence is TGTGCCAGCAGTTTTCGTGCAATCAGCGGGAGGGTCTACGAGCAGTACTTC.